The clone carrying this T cell receptor beta chain was observed at least ten times. Antigen: not known. The data originate from a study of T cells in Graves' hyperthyroidism and ophthalmopathy. Study findings and constraints: Blood also carried most thyroid clonotypes expanded above 0.001. Ophthalmopathy, which appeared later, was predicted by the model a median 6.5 months before onset.

TCR beta CDR3 regions were amplified from RNA. HTBI primers were the set used in a first-round RT-PCR of the TCR CDR3. TCRdb independently ran MiXCR on the multiplex PCR reads; one entry per CDR3 protein. The data hold 500,000 to 800,000 distinct CDR3 sequences, with around 15% observed a single time. The V and J ends lost 0 bases and 4 bases respectively, with 17 bases between them. CDR3 length: 16 amino acids. CDR1 and CDR2 (germline): SGHDT, YYEEEE. Patients with ophthalmopathy all had a Clinical Activity Score of at least 3, a NOSPECS grade of at least 4 and duration under 3 months. Those patients with uncontrolled infection, other autoimmune disease, pregnancy or lactation were excluded.

The rearrangement uses TRBV5-6 and TRBJ2-7; TRBD2 is a possible D gene (5 bases). The clonotype was recovered from a woman aged 50 to 60 with Graves' ophthalmopathy. The sample was blood. CDR3 in DNA: TGTGCCAGCAGCTTGGACAGTAGCGCCCGATTATACGAGCAGTACTTC. Translated, it gives CASSLDSSARLYEQYF.